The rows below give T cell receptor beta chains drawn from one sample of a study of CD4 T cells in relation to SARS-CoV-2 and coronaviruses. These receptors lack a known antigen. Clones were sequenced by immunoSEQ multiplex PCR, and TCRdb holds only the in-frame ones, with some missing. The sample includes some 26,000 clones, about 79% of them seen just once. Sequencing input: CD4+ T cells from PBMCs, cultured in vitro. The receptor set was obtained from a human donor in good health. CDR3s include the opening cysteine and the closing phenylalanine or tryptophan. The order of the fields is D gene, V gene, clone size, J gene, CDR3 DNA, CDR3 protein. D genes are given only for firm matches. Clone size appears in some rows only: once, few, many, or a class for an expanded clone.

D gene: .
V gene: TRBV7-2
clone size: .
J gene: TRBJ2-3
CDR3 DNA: TGTGCCAGCAGCTTAGGGACTTCCACAGATACGCAGTATTTT
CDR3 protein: CASSLGTSTDTQYF

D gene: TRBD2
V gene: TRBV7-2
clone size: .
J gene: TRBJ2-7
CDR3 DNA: TGTGCCAGCAGCTTGACAGCGGGGGGTTCGTTGAGCTCCTACGAGCAGTACTTC
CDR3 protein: CASSLTAGGSLSSYEQYF

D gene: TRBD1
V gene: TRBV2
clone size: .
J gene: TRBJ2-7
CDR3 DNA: TGTGCCAGCAAGGGGGGGACAGGGAGATACTACGAGCAGTACTTC
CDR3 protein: CASKGGTGRYYEQYF

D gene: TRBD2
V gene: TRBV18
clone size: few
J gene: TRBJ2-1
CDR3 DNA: TGTGCCAGCTCCACACTTTCGGGACTAGAGCAGTTCTTC
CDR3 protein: CASSTLSGLEQFF

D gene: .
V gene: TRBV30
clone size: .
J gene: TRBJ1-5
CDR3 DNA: TGTGCCTGGAGTGGGACAGGCAATCAGCCCCAGCATTTT
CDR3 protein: CAWSGTGNQPQHF

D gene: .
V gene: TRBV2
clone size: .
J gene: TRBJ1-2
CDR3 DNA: TGTGCCAGCAGAGGGAACAGCTATGGCTACACCTTC
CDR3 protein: CASRGNSYGYTF

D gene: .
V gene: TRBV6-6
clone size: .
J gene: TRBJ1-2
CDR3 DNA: TGTGCCAGCAGAGAGTCGGGACAAGTTACTGGCTACACCTTC
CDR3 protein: CASRESGQVTGYTF

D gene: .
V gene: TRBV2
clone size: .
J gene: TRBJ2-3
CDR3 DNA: TGTGCCAGCAGCTCCAATGTCCCCACAGATACGCAGTATTTT
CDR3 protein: CASSSNVPTDTQYF

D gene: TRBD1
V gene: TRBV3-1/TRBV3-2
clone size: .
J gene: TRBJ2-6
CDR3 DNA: TGTGCCAGCAGCCCCCATACCGGGACAGGAGGCTCTGGGGCCAACGTCCTGACTTTC
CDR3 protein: CASSPHTGTGGSGANVLTF

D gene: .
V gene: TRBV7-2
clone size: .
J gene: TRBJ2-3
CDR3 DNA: TGTGCCAGCAGCTTAGCGGGGTCGGGGGATACGCAGTATTTT
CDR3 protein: CASSLAGSGDTQYF

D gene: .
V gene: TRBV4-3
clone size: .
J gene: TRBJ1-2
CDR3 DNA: TGCGCCAGCAGCCAAGATGTAACGGGTTATACTCGTGGCTACACCTTC
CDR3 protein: CASSQDVTGYTRGYTF